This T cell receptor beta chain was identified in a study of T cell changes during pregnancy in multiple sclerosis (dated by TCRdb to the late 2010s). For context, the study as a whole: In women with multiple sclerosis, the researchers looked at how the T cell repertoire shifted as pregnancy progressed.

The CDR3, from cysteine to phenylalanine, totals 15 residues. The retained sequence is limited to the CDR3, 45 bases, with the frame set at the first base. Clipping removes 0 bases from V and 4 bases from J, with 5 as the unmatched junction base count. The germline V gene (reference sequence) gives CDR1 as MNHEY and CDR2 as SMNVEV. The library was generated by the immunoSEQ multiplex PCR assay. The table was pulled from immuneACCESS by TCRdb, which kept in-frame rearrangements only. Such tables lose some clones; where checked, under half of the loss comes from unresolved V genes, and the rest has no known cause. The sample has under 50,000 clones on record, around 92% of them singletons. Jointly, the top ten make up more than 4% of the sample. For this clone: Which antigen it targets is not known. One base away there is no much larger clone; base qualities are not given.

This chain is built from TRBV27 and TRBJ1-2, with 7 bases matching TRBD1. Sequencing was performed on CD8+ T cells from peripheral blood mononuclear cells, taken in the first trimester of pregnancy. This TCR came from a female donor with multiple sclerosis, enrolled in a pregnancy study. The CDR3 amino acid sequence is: CASSLSRQGSYGYTF. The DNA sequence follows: TGTGCCAGCAGTTTATCCAGACAGGGTAGCTATGGCTACACCTTC.